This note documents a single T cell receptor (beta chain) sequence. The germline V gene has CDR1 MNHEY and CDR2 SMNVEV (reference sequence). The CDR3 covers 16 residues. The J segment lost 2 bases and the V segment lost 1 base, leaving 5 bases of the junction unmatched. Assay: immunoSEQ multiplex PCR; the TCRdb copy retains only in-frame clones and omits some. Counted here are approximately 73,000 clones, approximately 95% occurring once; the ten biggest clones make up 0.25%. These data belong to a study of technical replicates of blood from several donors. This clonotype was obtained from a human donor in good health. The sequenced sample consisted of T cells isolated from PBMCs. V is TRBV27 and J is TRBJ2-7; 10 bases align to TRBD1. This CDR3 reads CASSLWWTGGPYEQYF. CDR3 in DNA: TGTGCCAGCAGTTTATGGTGGACAGGGGGGCCCTACGAGCAGTACTTC.